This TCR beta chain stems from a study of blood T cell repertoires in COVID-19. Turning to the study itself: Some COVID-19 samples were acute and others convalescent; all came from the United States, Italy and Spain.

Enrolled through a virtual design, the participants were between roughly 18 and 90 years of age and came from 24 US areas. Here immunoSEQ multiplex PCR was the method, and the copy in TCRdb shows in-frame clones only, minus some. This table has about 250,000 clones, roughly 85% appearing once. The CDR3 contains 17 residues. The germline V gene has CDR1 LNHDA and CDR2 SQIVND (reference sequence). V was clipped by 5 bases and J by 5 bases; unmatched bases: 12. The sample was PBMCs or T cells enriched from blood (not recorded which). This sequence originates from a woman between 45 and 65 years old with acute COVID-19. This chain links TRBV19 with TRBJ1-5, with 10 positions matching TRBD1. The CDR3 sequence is CASSVPDRGEGDQPQHF. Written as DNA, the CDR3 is TGTGCCAGTAGTGTACCGGACAGGGGGGAGGGCGATCAGCCCCAGCATTTT.